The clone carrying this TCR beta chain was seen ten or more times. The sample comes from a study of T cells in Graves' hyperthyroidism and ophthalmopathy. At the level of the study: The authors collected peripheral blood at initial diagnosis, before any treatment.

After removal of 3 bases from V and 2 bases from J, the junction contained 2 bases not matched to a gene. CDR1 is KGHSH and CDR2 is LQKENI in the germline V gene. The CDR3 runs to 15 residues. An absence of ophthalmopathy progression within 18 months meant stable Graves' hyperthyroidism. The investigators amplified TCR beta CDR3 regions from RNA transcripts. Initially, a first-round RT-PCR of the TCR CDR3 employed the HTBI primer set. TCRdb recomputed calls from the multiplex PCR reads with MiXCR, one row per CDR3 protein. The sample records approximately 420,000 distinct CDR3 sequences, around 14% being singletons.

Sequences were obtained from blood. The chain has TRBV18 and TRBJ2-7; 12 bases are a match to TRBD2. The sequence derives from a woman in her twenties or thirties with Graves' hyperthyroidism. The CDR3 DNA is TGTGCCAGCTCACCGACTAGCGGGAGTCCCTACGAGCAGTACTTC. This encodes CASSPTSGSPYEQYF. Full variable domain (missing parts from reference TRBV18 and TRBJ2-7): NAGVMQNPRHLVRRRGQEARLRCSPMKGHSHVYWYRQLPEEGLKFMVYLQKENIIDESGMPKERFSAEFPKEGPSILRIQQVVRGDSAAYFCASSPTSGSPYEQYFGPGTRLTVT.